The next 25 T cell receptor beta chains were all read from a single sample in a study of blood T cells in healthy people across ages. For the second PCR, which ran for about 7 to 12 cycles, a sample-barcoded 5' primer and a J-beta primer mix were used. A single record per CDR3 protein comes from TCRdb applying MiXCR to the 5' RACE reads. Found here are around 1.5 million distinct CDR3 sequences, roughly a third of them singletons; the top ten hold approximately 10%. Sequencing used blood. Every receptor here comes from a woman between 25 and 40 years old in good health.

The CDR3 nucleotides read TGTGCCAGCAGTGTGGGCGTCAATTCACCCCTCCACTTT. Residues: CASSVGVNSPLHF. This chain uses TRBV6-2 or TRBV6-3 with TRBJ1-6; no clear D. Trimming cost V 5 bases and J 7 bases, with 9 bases left between them. CDR1 is MNHEY and CDR2 is SVGEGT in the germline V gene. The CDR3 totals 13 residues.

The chain recombines TRBV7-9 with TRBJ1-2; the match to TRBD1 covers 10 bases. The CDR3 extends over 14 amino acids. The V gene end was trimmed by 5 bases and the J gene end by 6 bases; junction bases not matched to a gene: 6. From germline, CDR1 is SEHNR and CDR2 FQNEAQ (reference sequence). The CDR3, as DNA: TGTGCCAGCAGCATTCCGGGACAGGGGAATGGCTACACCTTC. Protein product: CASSIPGQGNGYTF.

This clonotype was seen a handful of times. V gene TRBV7-2 combines with J gene TRBJ1-2, with 8 bases aligning to TRBD1. Germline CDR1 and CDR2: SGHTA and FQGNSA. The CDR3 runs 14 residues. V shed 0 bases, J shed 8 bases, and the junction held 5 bases outside the gene matches. CDR3 bases: TGTGCCAGCAGCTTAGCCGACAGGGGTGAAGGCTACACCTTC. Amino acid sequence: CASSLADRGEGYTF. The entire variable domain, with the rest obtained from reference TRBV7-2 and TRBJ1-2, is as follows: GAGVSQSPSNKVTEKGKDVELRCDPISGHTALYWYRQSLGQGLEFLIYFQGNSAPDKSGLPSDRFSAERTGGSVSTLTIQRTQQEDSAVYLCASSLADRGEGYTFGSGTRLTVV.

The chain carries TRBV2 and TRBJ2-7; 9 positions agree with TRBD2. Germline V gives CDR1 SNHLY, CDR2 FYNNEI. The length of the CDR3 is 13 residues. V shed 2 bases, J shed 6 bases, and the junction held 2 bases outside the gene matches. The CDR3 loop is CASSELAGIEQYF. The CDR3 DNA is TGTGCCAGCAGTGAACTAGCGGGAATCGAGCAGTACTTC.

The J gene is TRBJ2-5, the V gene TRBV28; 9 nucleotides line up with TRBD2. The germline V gene encodes CDR1 MDHEN and CDR2 SYDVKM. The length of the CDR3 is 18 residues. The junction had 18 bases not matched to a gene; V was cut back by 7 bases and J by 3 bases. CDR3 residues: CASKLRGDPSGMEETQYF. The CDR3 DNA reads TGTGCCAGCAAGCTCCGGGGCGATCCTAGCGGGATGGAAGAGACCCAGTACTTC.

This clonotype occurred a few times. Compared with germline, one end of the junction differs, possibly owing to a read error. The chain employs TRBV29-1 and TRBJ1-2; unclear D gene. Germline V gene data show CDR1 as SQVTM and CDR2 as ANQGSEA. The CDR3 sequence is 11 residues long. The CDR3 spells CGVVVLGGYTF. Written as DNA, the CDR3 is TGCGGCGTTGTAGTCCTCGGAGGCTACACCTTC.

As regards this clonotype: The junction does not match germline at one end; this may be a read error. The genes are TRBV25-1 and TRBJ1-2, with D possibly being TRBD1 (5 bases). CDR1 MGHDK and CDR2 SYGVNS come from the germline V gene. This CDR3 is 15 amino acids long. The CDR3 DNA reads TGTGCCGGCAGTGAATATGGCGGGGGTAACTATGGCTACACCTTC. Amino acids: CAGSEYGGGNYGYTF.

This clonotype was observed a handful of times. The chain uses TRBV3-1 and TRBJ2-7; D may be TRBD2 (5 bases). From germline, CDR1 is LGHDT and CDR2 YNNKEL (reference sequence). With 0 bases removed from V and 7 bases from J, the gap between germline ends came to 13 bases. The CDR3 has 14 residues. For the CDR3, the DNA is TGTGCCAGCAGCCAAGACCCCATTTCGGGGGAGCAGTACTTC. It translates to CASSQDPISGEQYF.

The CDR3 loop reads CASSPRAGGDGETQYF. The CDR3 bases are TGTGCCAGCTCACCTCGGGCGGGAGGCGATGGGGAGACCCAGTACTTC. The V call is TRBV18, the J call TRBJ2-7, with TRBD2 matching over 8 bases. The end of the DNA fits TRBJ2-5 better, so the J call may be wrong. CDR1 is KGHSH and CDR2 is LQKENI in the germline V gene. The CDR3 runs 16 residues.

J is TRBJ1-2 and V is TRBV20-1; TRBD1 might be the D (5 bases). The germline CDR1 and CDR2 sequences are DFQATT and SNEGSKA (reference sequence). The CDR3 loop spans 13 amino acids. Trimming pared 2 bases from V and 6 bases from J, leaving 13 bases between. For the CDR3, the DNA is TGCAGTGCTAGATACGACGGGGGGAATGGCTACACCTTC. Protein sequence: CSARYDGGNGYTF.

The rearrangement joins TRBV18 to TRBJ2-3, with 7 bases lining up with TRBD1. This CDR3 has 14 residues. With 6 bases clipped from V and 6 bases from J, the junction kept 9 bases outside the gene matches. CDR1 and CDR2 (germline): KGHSH, LQKENI. Here the CDR3 DNA reads TGTGCCAGCTCTACCAGGGGGACGGGCGATACGCAGTATTTT. It is translated as CASSTRGTGDTQYF.

This clonotype was counted many times. The chain is built from TRBV9 and TRBJ2-5; D gene ambiguous. Germline V gene lookup returns CDR1 SGDLS and CDR2 YYNGEE. V was trimmed by 0 bases and J by 2 bases, leaving 11 bases between them. The CDR3 runs 15 residues. The CDR3 region has the DNA TGTGCCAGCAGCGTAGCGGGCGGCAGTCAAGAGACCCAGTACTTC. It yields the protein CASSVAGGSQETQYF.

J is TRBJ1-4 and V is TRBV9; D unclear. The V end lost 3 bases, the J end lost 6 bases, and 15 bases lay between the germline ends. The CDR3 runs 15 residues. CDR1 and CDR2 (germline): SGDLS, YYNGEE. The CDR3 reads CASSATGVSYEKLFF. The CDR3 DNA sequence: TGTGCCAGCAGCGCCACCGGGGTTAGCTATGAAAAACTGTTTTTT.

Many counts were recorded for this clonotype. The genes are TRBV18 and TRBJ2-1; possibly TRBD1 for D (5 bases). This CDR3 is 19 amino acids long. Germline loops: CDR1 KGHSH, CDR2 LQKENI. Deletions cut 0 bases from V and 1 base from J, with 19 bases between. The DNA of the CDR3 is TGTGCCAGCTCACCACCAGGGTTGGGGCATGAGGTATCCTACAATGAGCAGTTCTTC. Translated: CASSPPGLGHEVSYNEQFF. The variable domain in full, with the rest retrieved from reference TRBV18 and TRBJ2-1, is NAGVMQNPRHLVRRRGQEARLRCSPMKGHSHVYWYRQLPEEGLKFMVYLQKENIIDESGMPKERFSAEFPKEGPSILRIQQVVRGDSAAYFCASSPPGLGHEVSYNEQFFGPGTRLTVL.

The chain uses TRBV20-1 and TRBJ1-5; TRBD1 matches at 9 bases. V shed 5 bases, J shed 6 bases, and the junction held 5 bases outside the gene matches. Germline V gene lookup returns CDR1 DFQATT and CDR2 SNEGSKA (reference sequence). CDR3 size: 13 residues. The CDR3 DNA sequence: TGCAGTGCTCCTGGACAGGGGAGTCAGCCCCAGCATTTT. Amino acid sequence: CSAPGQGSQPQHF.

This clonotype has just a few counts. The J gene is TRBJ1-1, the V gene TRBV7-2, with 9 bases aligning to TRBD1. This CDR3 is built from 15 residues. J lost 5 bases, V lost 5 bases, and 9 bases had no gene match. Germline lookup yields CDR1 SGHTA and CDR2 FQGNSA. CDR3 DNA: TGTGCCAGCAGCAGACCGACAGGGGGAGGTACTGAAGCTTTCTTT. This sequence encodes CASSRPTGGGTEAFF. Drawing the rest from reference TRBV7-2 and TRBJ1-1, the complete variable domain is GAGVSQSPSNKVTEKGKDVELRCDPISGHTALYWYRQSLGQGLEFLIYFQGNSAPDKSGLPSDRFSAERTGGSVSTLTIQRTQQEDSAVYLCASSRPTGGGTEAFFGQGTRLTVV.

The V call is TRBV6-6, the J call TRBJ2-3; tentative D call: TRBD1 (5 bases). The germline gives CDR1 MNHNY, CDR2 SVGAGI (reference sequence). Trimming removed 0 bases at V and 1 base at J, with 8 bases between. The CDR3 loop spans 15 amino acids. DNA of the CDR3: TGTGCCAGCAGTTACTCTGACAGACGCACAGATACGCAGTATTTT. Protein: CASSYSDRRTDTQYF.

There are a few counts of this clonotype. The gene calls are TRBV30 and TRBJ2-1, with a tentative D call TRBD2 (6 bases). CDR3 length: 13 residues. CDR1 GTSNPN and CDR2 SVGIG come from the germline V gene (reference sequence). V lost 0 bases and J lost 8, with 11 bases in between. Here the CDR3 DNA reads TGTGCCTGGAGTGTTCGGGGAGGCCATGAGCAGTTCTTC. This translates into CAWSVRGGHEQFF. Full variable domain (outside the CDR3, taken from reference TRBV30 and TRBJ2-1): SQTIHQWPATLVQPVGSPLSLECTVEGTSNPNLYWYRQAAGRGLQLLFYSVGIGQISSEVPQNLSASRPQDRQFILSSKKLLLSDSGFYLCAWSVRGGHEQFFGPGTRLTVL.

This clonotype was observed a few times. This sequence joins TRBV2 and TRBJ1-1; D unresolved. The CDR3 is 13 residues long. Germline CDR1 and CDR2: SNHLY and FYNNEI. Trimming pared 4 bases from V and 0 bases from J, leaving 6 bases between. The CDR3 DNA is TGTGCCAGCAGTGCCGTCTTGAACACTGAAGCTTTCTTT. It translates to CASSAVLNTEAFF. The full variable domain, rest sourced from reference TRBV2 and TRBJ1-1, is EPEVTQTPSHQVTQMGQEVILRCVPISNHLYFYWYRQILGQKVEFLVSFYNNEISEKSEIFDDQFSVERPDGSNFTLKIRSTKLEDSAMYFCASSAVLNTEAFFGQGTRLTVV.

This clonotype was seen a few times. The J gene is TRBJ2-1, the V gene TRBV7-9; no clear D gene. The CDR3 totals 15 residues. Deletions cut 2 bases from V and 5 bases from J, with 13 bases between. CDR1 SEHNR and CDR2 FQNEAQ come from the germline V gene (reference sequence). DNA of the CDR3: TGTGCCAGCAGCTTACCTTCGACTCGGCACAATGAGCAGTTCTTC. It codes for CASSLPSTRHNEQFF.

In this sample, this clonotype turned up many times. The chain is built from TRBV6-2 or TRBV6-3 and TRBJ2-7; 8 nucleotides line up with TRBD2. With V trimmed by 6 bases and J by 0 bases, 7 bases remained unmatched. The CDR3 spans 15 residues. The germline V gene has CDR1 MNHEY and CDR2 SVGEGT. The chain's CDR3 is CASRPSGGSSYEQYF. CDR3 DNA: TGTGCCAGCAGGCCCTCGGGGGGGAGCTCCTACGAGCAGTACTTC.

This chain uses TRBV28 with TRBJ2-3; 11 bases match TRBD2. The V gene end was trimmed by 3 bases and the J gene end by 2 bases; junction bases not matched to a gene: 10. CDR1 and CDR2 from the germline V gene are MDHEN and SYDVKM. The CDR3 consists of 18 residues. CDR3 in DNA: TGTGCCAGCAGTTTGGGCGGTAGCGGGAGGGCCTCCACAGATACGCAGTATTTT. Protein sequence: CASSLGGSGRASTDTQYF.

This chain connects TRBV15 to TRBJ1-2; unclear D gene. V was cut by 0 bases and J by 6 bases, with 5 bases left in between. Germline lookup yields CDR1 LNHNV and CDR2 YYDKDF (reference sequence). This CDR3 comprises 12 residues. The CDR3 region has the DNA TGTGCCACCAGCAGAGATCAGAATGGCTACACCTTC. Its translation: CATSRDQNGYTF.

This clonotype was detected a few times. This chain joins TRBV9 and TRBJ1-1; D possibly corresponds to TRBD1 (5 bases). The CDR3 runs 14 residues. With 3 bases removed from V and 7 bases from J, the gap between germline ends came to 16 bases. CDR1 and CDR2 (germline): SGDLS, YYNGEE. CDR3: CASSEWGGSDEAFF. In DNA form, the CDR3 reads TGTGCCAGCAGCGAGTGGGGGGGGTCGGATGAAGCTTTCTTT.

The chain carries TRBV7-9 and TRBJ2-5, with 8 bases identical to TRBD1. The trim removed 6 bases at V and 0 bases at J, leaving 6 bases unmatched. CDR3 size: 15 residues. From germline, CDR1 is SEHNR and CDR2 FQNEAQ (reference sequence). CDR3 in DNA: TGTGCCAGCAGGCCTTACAGGGGGTACCAAGAGACCCAGTACTTC. Protein: CASRPYRGYQETQYF.